The 5 T cell receptor beta chains given below trace back to one sample, sequenced in a study of blood T cell repertoires in COVID-19. Only in-frame clones appear in the TCRdb table, and some are missing; sequencing was by immunoSEQ multiplex PCR. The sample lists under 500,000 clones; about 89% were seen once. The sample taken for sequencing was peripheral blood. The receptors were sampled from a woman aged 25 to 39 with acute or convalescent COVID-19.

A single count supports this clone. The chain employs TRBV18 and TRBJ2-7; 10 bases line up with TRBD1. CDR3 size: 14 residues. Germline V gives CDR1 KGHSH, CDR2 LQKENI. Trimming took 5 bases from V and 1 from J; bases not matched to a gene: 2. The chain's CDR3 is CASSGTGESYEQYF. The CDR3 DNA sequence: TGTGCCAGCTCAGGGACAGGGGAATCCTACGAGCAGTACTTC.

As DNA, the CDR3 is TGCAGCGTTGAATTCCCGGGACAGGGTACCTACGAGCAGTACTTC. This encodes CSVEFPGQGTYEQYF. The chain combines TRBV29-1 with TRBJ2-7; 9 bases fit TRBD1. Germline trimming cut 2 bases from V and 2 bases from J; bases unmatched to any gene: 7. The CDR3 has 15 amino acids. Germline lookup yields CDR1 SQVTM and CDR2 ANQGSEA.

V gene TRBV3-1 (or the pseudogene TRBV3-2) combines with J gene TRBJ2-7, with D maybe TRBD2 (5 bases). This CDR3 comprises 14 residues. Germline V lookup: CDR1 LGHDT, CDR2 YNNKEL (reference sequence). V was pared by 6 bases and J by 5 bases, with 17 bases between. Written as DNA, the CDR3 is TGTGCCAGCAGTCCGTTTACGGGGTCCGACGAGCAGTACTTC. Its translation: CASSPFTGSDEQYF.

Only one count was recorded for this clone. The chain couples TRBV28 to TRBJ2-3; D is perhaps TRBD2 (6 bases). Germline V CDR1 and CDR2: MDHEN, SYDVKM. V lost 4 bases and J 11 bases, leaving 10 bases between the germline ends. The CDR3 runs 11 residues. CDR3 sequence reads: CASSSPGGQYF. The DNA of the CDR3 is TGTGCCAGCAGTTCGCCCGGGGGGCAGTATTTT.

V is TRBV19 and J is TRBJ1-5, with TRBD1 matching 7 bases. This CDR3 is 16 amino acids long. Germline V CDR1 and CDR2: LNHDA, SQIVND (reference sequence). Unmatched junction bases numbered 8, after V lost 6 bases and J lost 0 bases. The chain's CDR3 is CASRTGSGNSNQPQHF. The CDR3 nucleotides are TGTGCCAGTAGGACAGGGAGTGGGAATAGCAATCAGCCCCAGCATTTT.